These 6 T cell receptor beta chains share one sample of origin, sequenced in a study of monozygotic twins with inflammatory bowel disease. TCRdb re-called the 5' RACE reads and catalogs CDR3 proteins one per entry, DNA excluded. Found here are about 450,000 distinct CDR3 sequences; the top ten clones hold 2% to 3%. Sequencing was done on a sample of blood. All receptors derive from a human donor with ulcerative colitis or Crohn's disease, or a healthy co-twin of an affected twin (not recorded which).

The chain uses TRBV5-1 and TRBJ2-1; the D call of TRBD2 rests on TCRdb alone, since no DNA is present to check it. The CDR3 extends over 16 amino acids. Germline V lookup: CDR1 SGHRS, CDR2 YFSETQ. This CDR3 is CASSPSRRVNYNEQFF.

The CDR3 sequence: CASSLQGVGTDTQYF. The chain has TRBV14 and TRBJ2-3; TCRdb calls TRBD1, which cannot be checked without DNA. CDR1 is SGHDN and CDR2 is FVKESK in the germline V gene. The CDR3 length is 15 residues.

V and J are TRBV20-1 and TRBJ2-1; TCRdb returns TRBD2, unconfirmable since there is no DNA. The germline gives CDR1 DFQATT, CDR2 SNEGSKA (reference sequence). This CDR3 comprises 16 residues. The CDR3 reads CSARDWASGNGNEQFF.

The chain joins TRBV7-3 to TRBJ2-1; the D call from TCRdb, TRBD2, cannot be confirmed without DNA. Germline V gene lookup returns CDR1 SGHTA and CDR2 FQGTGA. The CDR3 is 14 residues long. The CDR3 loop reads CASSLTSGNGEQFF. Variable domain in full (rest from reference TRBV7-3 and TRBJ2-1): GAGVSQTPSNKVTEKGKYVELRCDPISGHTALYWYRQSLGQGPEFLIYFQGTGAADDSGLPNDRFFAVRPEGSVSTLKIQRTERGDSAVYLCASSLTSGNGEQFFGPGTRLTVL.

The chain has TRBV20-1 and TRBJ2-7; TCRdb outputs TRBD2, but without DNA this stays unchecked. CDR3 length: 15 amino acids. From germline, CDR1 is DFQATT and CDR2 SNEGSKA (reference sequence). The CDR3: CSARDGGLPSYEQYF.

The chain links TRBV15 to TRBJ1-1. CDR3 length: 15 amino acids. From germline, CDR1 is LNHNV and CDR2 YYDKDF (reference sequence). CDR3 sequence reads: CATSRERLQNTEAFF.